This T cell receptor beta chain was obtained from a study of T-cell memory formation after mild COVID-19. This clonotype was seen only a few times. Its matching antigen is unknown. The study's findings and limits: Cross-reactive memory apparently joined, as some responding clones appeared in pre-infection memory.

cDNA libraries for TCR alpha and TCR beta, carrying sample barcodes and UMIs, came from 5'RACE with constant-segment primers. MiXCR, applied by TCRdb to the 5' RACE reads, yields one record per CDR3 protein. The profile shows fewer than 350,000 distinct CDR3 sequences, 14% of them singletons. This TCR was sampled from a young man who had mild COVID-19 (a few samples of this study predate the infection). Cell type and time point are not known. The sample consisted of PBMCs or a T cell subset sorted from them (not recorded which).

CDR3 in DNA: TGTGCCAGCCGGGGCGGGGAGCTGTTTTTT. As protein: CASRGGELFF. This chain connects TRBV2 to TRBJ2-2; D possibly corresponds to TRBD2 (5 bases). The CDR3 length is 10 residues. Trimming pared 8 bases from V and 7 bases from J, leaving 5 bases between. Germline lookup yields CDR1 SNHLY and CDR2 FYNNEI.